These T cell receptor beta chains were read from a single sample in a study of response to subunit inactivated influenza vaccine. TCRdb independently ran MiXCR on the RT-PCR reads; one entry per CDR3 protein. This table has about 520,000 distinct CDR3 sequences, roughly 23% appearing once. The sample consisted of CD4+ T cells sorted from PBMCs, taken roughly 5 days after vaccination. The receptors here all came from a man in his fifties or sixties who received an inactivated influenza vaccine. Both conserved end residues are part of each CDR3. D genes are given only for firm matches. Size is stated for part of the rows, as once, few or many counts, or as a class when the clone is expanded.

j_call clone_size v_call d_call cdr3_aa cdr3_nt
TRBJ2-2 NA TRBV20-1 NA CSARDQGPGELFF TGCAGTGCTAGAGATCAAGGGCCCGGGGAGCTGTTTTTT
TRBJ2-2 few TRBV4-3 NA CASSQRAGDTGELFF TGCGCCAGCAGCCAGCGCGCCGGCGACACCGGGGAGCTGTTTTTT
TRBJ2-7 few TRBV7-2 NA CASSHPRYRGGGYEQYF TGTGCCAGCAGCCATCCGCGATACAGGGGGGGTGGCTACGAGCAGTACTTC
TRBJ2-2 few TRBV29-1 NA CSVRDTGELFF TGCAGCGTAAGGGACACCGGGGAGCTGTTTTTT
TRBJ1-2 few TRBV12-3/TRBV12-4 NA CASSRDNLAHYTF TGTGCCAGCAGCCGAGACAACCTCGCTCACTACACCTTC
TRBJ1-1 NA TRBV5-5 TRBD1 CASSLGGQGAMGAFF TGTGCCAGCAGCTTGGGGGGACAGGGGGCAATGGGGGCTTTCTTT
TRBJ2-3 NA TRBV7-2 NA CASSLGGPDTQYF TGTGCCAGCAGTTTAGGGGGGCCAGATACGCAGTATTTT
TRBJ2-3 few TRBV7-3 NA CASSLGAGKADTQYF TGTGCCAGCAGCTTGGGGGCAGGGAAGGCAGATACGCAGTATTTT
TRBJ1-1 NA TRBV20-1 NA CSAKPVRPAEAFF TGCAGTGCCAAACCGGTCAGGCCTGCCGAAGCTTTCTTT
TRBJ1-4 few TRBV20-1 NA CSATGDEEKLFF TGCAGTGCTACAGGGGATGAGGAAAAACTGTTTTTT
TRBJ1-5 few TRBV27 NA CASSLWQGRGQPQHF TGTGCCAGCAGTTTATGGCAGGGAAGGGGTCAGCCCCAGCATTTT
TRBJ2-1 many TRBV6-2/TRBV6-3 NA CASSYSGSGGIEQFF TGTGCCAGCAGTTACTCAGGATCTGGCGGGATTGAGCAGTTCTTC
TRBJ2-3 NA TRBV5-4 TRBD1 CASSLPIRNDRGQEDFSTDTQYF TGTGCCAGCAGCTTGCCAATTCGCAACGACAGGGGGCAAGAGGACTTTAGCACAGATACGCAGTATTTT
TRBJ2-2 NA TRBV12-3/TRBV12-4 NA CASTKAGTQQAGELFF TGTGCCAGCACGAAGGCGGGGACCCAACAGGCCGGGGAGCTGTTTTTT
TRBJ2-4 few TRBV4-3 NA CASSQRRQPPNIQYF TGCGCCAGCAGCCAAAGGAGGCAGCCGCCCAACATTCAGTACTTC
TRBJ1-2 few TRBV2 TRBD1 CASSVGTGAGYTF TGTGCCAGCAGTGTGGGGACAGGGGCCGGCTACACCTTC
TRBJ1-4 few TRBV28 NA CASSLDDERGNEKLFF TGTGCCAGCAGTTTAGATGACGAACGAGGTAATGAAAAACTGTTTTTT
TRBJ2-2 NA TRBV30 NA CARRDLNTGELFF TGTGCCCGCCGGGACTTGAACACCGGGGAGCTGTTTTTT
TRBJ2-5 few TRBV7-8 NA CASSLGLAVPETQYF TGTGCCAGCAGCTTAGGCCTGGCAGTCCCAGAGACCCAGTACTTC
TRBJ2-5 few TRBV20-1 NA CSATVRGNQETQYF TGCAGTGCTACGGTCAGGGGAAACCAAGAGACCCAGTACTTC
TRBJ1-1 few TRBV5-1 NA CASSLVSSSTGEAFF TGCGCCAGCAGCTTGGTCAGCTCGTCCACGGGTGAAGCTTTCTTT
TRBJ2-5 NA TRBV9 NA CASSVGEGGLQETQYF TGTGCCAGCAGCGTAGGTGAGGGAGGACTCCAAGAGACCCAGTACTTC
TRBJ2-6 few TRBV5-6 NA CASLSGLSGANVLTF TGTGCCAGCTTGAGTGGGCTCTCTGGGGCCAACGTCCTGACTTTC
TRBJ2-5 NA TRBV29-1 NA CSVEAGGETQYF TGCAGCGTTGAAGCGGGCGGGGAGACCCAGTACTTC
TRBJ1-1 few TRBV29-1 TRBD1 CSAMGQGGTEAFF TGCAGCGCGATGGGACAGGGGGGCACTGAAGCTTTCTTT
TRBJ2-7 NA TRBV19 TRBD1 CASSPKGTGKDYEQYF TGTGCCAGTAGCCCTAAGGGGACAGGGAAAGACTACGAGCAGTACTTC
TRBJ1-1 NA TRBV20-1 NA CSASRAAEAFF TGCAGTGCTAGTCGTGCCGCTGAAGCTTTCTTT
TRBJ2-1 few TRBV20-1 TRBD2 CSARRSFSGRSYNEQFF TGCAGTGCTAGACGAAGTTTTAGCGGGAGGTCATACAATGAGCAGTTCTTC
TRBJ2-4 NA TRBV6-2/TRBV6-3 NA CASGIRGTVENIQYF TGTGCCAGCGGAATACGTGGGACTGTCGAAAACATTCAGTACTTC
TRBJ1-1 many TRBV7-9 NA CASSFQGVRTTEAFF TGTGCCAGCAGCTTTCAGGGCGTCCGGACCACTGAAGCTTTCTTT
TRBJ2-1 NA TRBV20-1 NA CSARGDSSSYNEQFF TGCAGTGCTAGAGGGGATTCGAGCTCCTACAATGAGCAGTTCTTC
TRBJ2-5 many TRBV29-1 NA CSVGRRVEETQYF TGCAGCGTTGGGAGACGGGTGGAGGAGACCCAGTACTTC
TRBJ1-3 few TRBV5-1 NA CASSLVGPKAGNTIYF TGCGCCAGCAGCTTGGTTGGCCCGAAGGCTGGAAACACCATATATTTT
TRBJ2-2 few TRBV11-2 TRBD1 CASSFRQGDTGELFF TGTGCCAGCAGCTTTCGACAGGGGGATACCGGGGAGCTGTTTTTT
TRBJ2-7 NA TRBV5-6 NA CASSFGGLTPVEQYF TGTGCCAGCAGCTTCGGGGGCCTAACCCCGGTCGAGCAGTACTTC
TRBJ2-5 many TRBV4-1 NA CASSQVDNQETQYF TGCGCCAGCAGCCAAGTTGACAATCAAGAGACCCAGTACTTC
TRBJ2-3 few TRBV4-3 TRBD1 CASSQEGQSLRADTQYF TGCGCCAGCAGCCAAGAGGGACAGTCATTGCGGGCAGATACGCAGTATTTT
TRBJ1-4 NA TRBV6-5 TRBD1 CASSYSGRGSEKLFF TGTGCCAGCAGTTACTCTGGCAGGGGGAGCGAAAAACTGTTTTTT
TRBJ2-7 few TRBV7-9 NA CASGFGRSYEQYF TGTGCCAGCGGCTTCGGTCGCTCCTACGAGCAGTACTTC
TRBJ2-7 NA TRBV10-3 TRBD1 CAISDRAGNYEQYF TGTGCCATCTCGGACAGGGCGGGGAATTACGAGCAGTACTTC
TRBJ2-1 few TRBV11-2 NA CASSFKLRVNEQFF TGTGCCAGCAGCTTCAAACTGCGTGTCAATGAGCAGTTCTTC
TRBJ2-5 NA TRBV20-1 NA CSARDLVLRETQYF TGCAGTGCTAGAGATCTGGTCCTGAGGGAGACCCAGTACTTC
TRBJ2-1 NA TRBV6-2/TRBV6-3 NA CASSYDSPLSALFF TGTGCCAGCAGTTACGATTCTCCACTCTCCGCCTTGTTCTTC
TRBJ1-1 NA TRBV10-2 TRBD1 CASSRTGDAFF TGCGCCAGCAGCCGGACAGGAGACGCTTTCTTT
TRBJ1-5 once TRBV28 NA CASRQVKEAQHF TGTGCCAGCAGACAGGTCAAGGAGGCCCAGCATTTT
TRBJ1-2 few TRBV9 NA CASSNTGGGYTF TGTGCCAGCAGCAACACAGGTGGTGGCTACACCTTC
TRBJ1-5 few TRBV12-3/TRBV12-4 NA CASSLGASNQPQHF TGTGCCAGCAGTTTAGGGGCGAGCAATCAGCCCCAGCATTTT
TRBJ2-7 few TRBV7-2 TRBD2 CASSLAHSGGTYEQYF TGTGCCAGCAGCTTAGCCCATAGCGGGGGAACCTACGAGCAGTACTTC
TRBJ2-4 NA TRBV7-2 TRBD2 CASASGKNIQYF TGTGCCAGTGCTAGCGGGAAAAACATTCAGTACTTC
TRBJ1-5 few TRBV6-2/TRBV6-3 TRBD1 CASSQGESQPQHF TGTGCCAGCAGTCAGGGGGAAAGTCAGCCCCAGCATTTT
TRBJ2-3 NA TRBV9 NA CASSARRDTQYF TGTGCCAGCAGCGCCCGGAGAGATACGCAGTATTTT
TRBJ2-5 few TRBV5-1 TRBD2 CASSSGLAAETQYF TGCGCCAGCAGCTCAGGACTAGCCGCCGAGACCCAGTACTTC